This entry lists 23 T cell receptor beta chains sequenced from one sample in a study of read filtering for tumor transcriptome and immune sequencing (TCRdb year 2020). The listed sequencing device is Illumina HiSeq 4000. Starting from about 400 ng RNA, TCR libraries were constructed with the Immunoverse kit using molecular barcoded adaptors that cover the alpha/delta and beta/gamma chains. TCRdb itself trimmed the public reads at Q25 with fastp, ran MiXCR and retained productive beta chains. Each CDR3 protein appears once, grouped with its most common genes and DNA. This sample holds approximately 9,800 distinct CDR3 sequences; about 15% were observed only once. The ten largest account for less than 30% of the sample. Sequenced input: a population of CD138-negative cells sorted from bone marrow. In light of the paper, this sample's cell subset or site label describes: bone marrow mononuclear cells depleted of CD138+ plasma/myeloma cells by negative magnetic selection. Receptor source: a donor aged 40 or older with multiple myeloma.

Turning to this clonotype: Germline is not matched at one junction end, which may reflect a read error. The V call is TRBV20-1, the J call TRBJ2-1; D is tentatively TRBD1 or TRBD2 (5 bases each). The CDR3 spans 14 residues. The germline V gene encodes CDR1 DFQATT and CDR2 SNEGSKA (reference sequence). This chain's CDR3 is CSAPDWGFYNEQLF. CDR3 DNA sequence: TGCAGTGCTCCCGACTGGGGGTTTTACAATGAGCAGTTATTC.

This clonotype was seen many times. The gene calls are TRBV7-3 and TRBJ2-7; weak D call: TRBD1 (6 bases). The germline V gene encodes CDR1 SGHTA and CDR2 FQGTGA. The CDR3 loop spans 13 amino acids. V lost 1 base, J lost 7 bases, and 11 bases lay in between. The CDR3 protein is CASSLMGAGEQYF. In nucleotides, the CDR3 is TGTGCCAGCAGCTTAATGGGGGCAGGTGAGCAGTACTTC.

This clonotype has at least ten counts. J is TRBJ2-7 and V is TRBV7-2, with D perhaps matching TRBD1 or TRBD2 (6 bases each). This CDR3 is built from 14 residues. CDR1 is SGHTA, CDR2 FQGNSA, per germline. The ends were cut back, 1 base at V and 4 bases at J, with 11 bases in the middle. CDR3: CASSLGGAGYEQYF. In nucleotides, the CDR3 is TGTGCCAGCAGCTTAGGGGGGGCGGGGTACGAGCAGTACTTC.

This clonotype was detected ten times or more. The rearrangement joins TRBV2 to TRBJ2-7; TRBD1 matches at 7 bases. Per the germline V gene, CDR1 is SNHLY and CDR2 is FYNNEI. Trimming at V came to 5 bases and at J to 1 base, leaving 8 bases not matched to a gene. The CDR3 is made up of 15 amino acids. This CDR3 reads CASSTRDSISYEQYF. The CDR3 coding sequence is TGTGCCAGCAGTACCCGGGACAGTATTTCCTACGAGCAGTACTTC.

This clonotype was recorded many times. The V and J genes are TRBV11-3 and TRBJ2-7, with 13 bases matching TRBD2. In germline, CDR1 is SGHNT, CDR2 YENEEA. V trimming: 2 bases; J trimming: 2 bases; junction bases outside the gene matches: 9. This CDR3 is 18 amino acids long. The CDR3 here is CASSLSRLAGGRTYEQYF. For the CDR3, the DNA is TGTGCCAGCAGCTTATCGAGACTAGCGGGGGGACGTACCTACGAGCAGTACTTC.

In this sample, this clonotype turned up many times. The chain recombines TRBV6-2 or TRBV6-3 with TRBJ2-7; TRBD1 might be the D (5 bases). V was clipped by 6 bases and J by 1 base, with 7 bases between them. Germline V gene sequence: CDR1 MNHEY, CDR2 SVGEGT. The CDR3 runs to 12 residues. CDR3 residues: CASRRGSYEQYF. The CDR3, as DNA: TGTGCCAGCAGAAGGGGTTCCTACGAGCAGTACTTC.

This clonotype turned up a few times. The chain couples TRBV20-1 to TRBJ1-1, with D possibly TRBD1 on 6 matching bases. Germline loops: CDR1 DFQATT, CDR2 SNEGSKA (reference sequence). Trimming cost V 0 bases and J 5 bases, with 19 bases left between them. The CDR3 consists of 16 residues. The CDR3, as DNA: TGCAGTGCTAGAGATCGTGGGGGGGGCGTAGGGACTGAAGCTTTCTTT. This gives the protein CSARDRGGGVGTEAFF.

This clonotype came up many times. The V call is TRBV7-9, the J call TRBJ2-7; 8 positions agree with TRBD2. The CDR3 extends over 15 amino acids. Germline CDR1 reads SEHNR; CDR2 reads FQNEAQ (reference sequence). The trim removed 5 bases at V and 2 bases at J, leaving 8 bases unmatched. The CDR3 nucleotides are TGTGCCAGCAGCCCGGGGGGGGCAGGCCCCTACGAGCAGTACTTC. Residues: CASSPGGAGPYEQYF.

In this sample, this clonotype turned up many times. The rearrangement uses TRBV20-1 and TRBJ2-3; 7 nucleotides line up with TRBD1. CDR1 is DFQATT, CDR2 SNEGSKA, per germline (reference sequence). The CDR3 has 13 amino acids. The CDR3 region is CSPGQPLTDTQYF. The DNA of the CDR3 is TGCAGCCCGGGACAGCCCCTCACAGATACGCAGTATTTT.

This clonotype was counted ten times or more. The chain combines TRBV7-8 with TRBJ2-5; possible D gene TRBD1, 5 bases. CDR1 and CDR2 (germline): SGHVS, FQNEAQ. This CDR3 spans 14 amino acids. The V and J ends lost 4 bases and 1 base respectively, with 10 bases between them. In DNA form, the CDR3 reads TGTGCCAGCAGCTCCAGACAGACCCAAGAGACCCAGTACTTC. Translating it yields CASSSRQTQETQYF.

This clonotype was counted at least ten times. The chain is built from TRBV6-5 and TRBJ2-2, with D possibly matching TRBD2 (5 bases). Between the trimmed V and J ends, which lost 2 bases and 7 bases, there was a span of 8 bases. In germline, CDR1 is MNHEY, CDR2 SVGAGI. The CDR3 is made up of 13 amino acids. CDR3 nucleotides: TGTGCCAGCAGTTACACGGGGAACGGGGAGCTGTTTTTT. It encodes CASSYTGNGELFF.

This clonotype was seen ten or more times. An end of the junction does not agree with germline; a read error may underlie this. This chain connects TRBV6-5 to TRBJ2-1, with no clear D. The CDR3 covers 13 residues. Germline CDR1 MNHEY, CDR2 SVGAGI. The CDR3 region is CARSYSAAEEQFF. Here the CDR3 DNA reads TGTGCCCGCAGTTATAGTGCGGCCGAAGAGCAGTTCTTC.

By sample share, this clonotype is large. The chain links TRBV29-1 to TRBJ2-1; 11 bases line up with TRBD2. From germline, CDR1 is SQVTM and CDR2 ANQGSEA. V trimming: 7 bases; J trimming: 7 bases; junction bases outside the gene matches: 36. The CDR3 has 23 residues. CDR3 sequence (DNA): TGCAGCGCCACACCCTCCTATAGCGGGAGGGAGGTTTTGGGGGACCCCCTTCCAAATGAGCAGTTCTTC. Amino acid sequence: CSATPSYSGREVLGDPLPNEQFF.

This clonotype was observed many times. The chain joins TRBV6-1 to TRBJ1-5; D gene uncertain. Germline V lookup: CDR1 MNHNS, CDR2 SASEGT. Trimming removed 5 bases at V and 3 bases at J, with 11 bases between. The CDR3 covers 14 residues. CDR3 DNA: TGTGCCAGCAGTAAGGCGAGTTTCAATCAGCCCCAGCATTTT. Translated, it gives CASSKASFNQPQHF.

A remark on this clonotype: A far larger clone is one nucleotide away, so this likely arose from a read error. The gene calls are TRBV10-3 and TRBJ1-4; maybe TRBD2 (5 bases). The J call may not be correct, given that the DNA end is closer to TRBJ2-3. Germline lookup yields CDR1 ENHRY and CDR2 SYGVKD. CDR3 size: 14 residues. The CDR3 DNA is TGTGCCATCAGTGAGGCAGTTAGCGCAGATACGCAGTATTTT. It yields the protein CAISEAVSADTQYF.

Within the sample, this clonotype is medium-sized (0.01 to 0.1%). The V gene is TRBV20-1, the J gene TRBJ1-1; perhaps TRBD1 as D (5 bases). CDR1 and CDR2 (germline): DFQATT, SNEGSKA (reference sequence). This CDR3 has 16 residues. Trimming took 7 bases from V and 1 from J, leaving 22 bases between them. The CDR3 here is CSGQNRYVGGNTEAFF. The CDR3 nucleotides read TGCAGTGGGCAGAACCGTTACGTTGGGGGGAACACTGAAGCTTTCTTT.

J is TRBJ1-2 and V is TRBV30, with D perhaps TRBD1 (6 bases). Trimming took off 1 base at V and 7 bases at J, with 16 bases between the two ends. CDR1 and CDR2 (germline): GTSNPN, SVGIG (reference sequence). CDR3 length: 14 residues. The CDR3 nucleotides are TGTGCCTGGAGTGGTCGTCCAGGGGACTGTGGCTACACCTTC. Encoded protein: CAWSGRPGDCGYTF.

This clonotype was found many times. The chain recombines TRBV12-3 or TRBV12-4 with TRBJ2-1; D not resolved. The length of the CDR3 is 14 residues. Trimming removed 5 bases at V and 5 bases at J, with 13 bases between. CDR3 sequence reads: CASSPLYGHNEQFF. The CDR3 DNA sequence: TGTGCCAGCAGTCCTCTCTACGGGCACAATGAGCAGTTCTTC.

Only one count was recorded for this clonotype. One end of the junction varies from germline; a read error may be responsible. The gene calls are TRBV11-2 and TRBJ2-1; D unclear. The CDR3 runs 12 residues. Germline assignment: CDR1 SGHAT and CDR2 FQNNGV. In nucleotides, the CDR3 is TGCGCCAGCAGCTTTAGGAACGATGAGCAGTTCTTC. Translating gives CASSFRNDEQFF. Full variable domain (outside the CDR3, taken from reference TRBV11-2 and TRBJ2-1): EAGVAQSPRYKIIEKRQSVAFWCNPISGHATLYWYQQILGQGPKLLIQFQNNGVVDDSQLPKDRFSAERLKGVDSTLKIQPAKLEDSAVYLCASSFRNDEQFFGPGTRLTVL.

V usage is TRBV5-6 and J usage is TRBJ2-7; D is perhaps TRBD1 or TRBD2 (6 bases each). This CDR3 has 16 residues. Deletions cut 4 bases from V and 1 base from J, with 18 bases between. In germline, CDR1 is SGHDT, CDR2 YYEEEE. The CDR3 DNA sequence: TGTGCCAGCAGCCTGGGGGGCCAGGGCACTTCCTACGAGCAGTACTTC. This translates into CASSLGGQGTSYEQYF. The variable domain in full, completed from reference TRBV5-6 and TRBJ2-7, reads DAGVTQSPTHLIKTRGQQVTLRCSPKSGHDTVSWYQQALGQGPQFIFQYYEEEERQRGNFPDRFSGHQFPNYSSELNVNALLLGDSALYLCASSLGGQGTSYEQYFGPGTRLTVT.

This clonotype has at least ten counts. CDR3 region: CASSPDTGIGQPQHF. CDR3 nucleotide sequence: TGTGCCAGCAGCCCAGATACAGGGATAGGGCAGCCCCAGCATTTT. The J gene is TRBJ1-5, the V gene TRBV7-2; weak D call: TRBD1 (6 bases). The V gene's germline CDR1 is SGHTA and CDR2 FQGNSA. The CDR3 covers 15 residues. V was cut by 5 bases and J by 7 bases, with 18 bases left in between.

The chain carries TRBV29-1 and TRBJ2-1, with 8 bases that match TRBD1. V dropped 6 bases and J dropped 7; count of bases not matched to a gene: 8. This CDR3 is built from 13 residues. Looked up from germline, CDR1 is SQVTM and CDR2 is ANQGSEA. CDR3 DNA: TGCAGCGTATGGACAGGGCTGCGGAATGAGCAGTTCTTC. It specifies CSVWTGLRNEQFF.

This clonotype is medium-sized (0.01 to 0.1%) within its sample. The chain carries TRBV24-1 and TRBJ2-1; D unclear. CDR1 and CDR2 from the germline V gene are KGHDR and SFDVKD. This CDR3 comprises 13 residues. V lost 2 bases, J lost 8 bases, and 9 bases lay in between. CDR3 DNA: TGTGCCACCAGTGATTATGGGGTAGATGAGCAGTTCTTC. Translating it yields CATSDYGVDEQFF.